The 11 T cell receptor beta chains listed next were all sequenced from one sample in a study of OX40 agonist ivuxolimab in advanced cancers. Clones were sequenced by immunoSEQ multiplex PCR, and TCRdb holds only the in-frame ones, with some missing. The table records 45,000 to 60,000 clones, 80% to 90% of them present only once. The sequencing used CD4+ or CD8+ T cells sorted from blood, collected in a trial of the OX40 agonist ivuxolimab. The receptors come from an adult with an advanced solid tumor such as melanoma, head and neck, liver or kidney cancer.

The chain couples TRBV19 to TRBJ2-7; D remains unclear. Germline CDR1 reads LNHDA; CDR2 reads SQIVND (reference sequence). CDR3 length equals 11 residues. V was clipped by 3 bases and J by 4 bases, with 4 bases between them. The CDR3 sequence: CASSIGYEQYF. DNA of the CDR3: TGTGCCAGTAGTATCGGGTACGAGCAGTACTTC.

The DNA for the CDR3 is TGTGCCAGCTCAATGCGTAGCCTTAGCACAGATACGCAGTATTTT. This sequence encodes CASSMRSLSTDTQYF. The gene calls are TRBV7-8 and TRBJ2-3; D not certain. Germline CDR1 reads SGHVS; CDR2 reads FQNEAQ. CDR3 length equals 15 residues. Trimming removed 8 bases from V and 0 bases from J, with 15 bases in between. Using reference TRBV7-8 and TRBJ2-3 for the parts outside the CDR3, the full variable domain is GAGVSQSPRYKVAKRGQDVALRCDPISGHVSLFWYQQALGQGPEFLTYFQNEAQLDKSGLPSDRFFAERPEGSVSTLKIQRTQQEDSAVYLCASSMRSLSTDTQYFGPGTRLTVL.

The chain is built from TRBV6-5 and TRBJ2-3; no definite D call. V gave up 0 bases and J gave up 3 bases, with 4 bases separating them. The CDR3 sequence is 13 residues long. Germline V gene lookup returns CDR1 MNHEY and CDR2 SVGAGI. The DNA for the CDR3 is TGTGCCAGCAGTTACTCGTTTACAGATACGCAGTATTTT. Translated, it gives CASSYSFTDTQYF.

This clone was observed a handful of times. This CDR3 reads CASSFSLNTEAFF. DNA for the CDR3: TGTGCCAGCAGCTTTTCGCTGAACACTGAAGCTTTCTTT. The gene calls are TRBV5-6 and TRBJ1-1; the D is unclear. The CDR3 loop spans 13 amino acids. Trimming left V 2 bases short and J 0 bases short, with 5 bases between. The germline CDR1 and CDR2 sequences are SGHDT and YYEEEE.

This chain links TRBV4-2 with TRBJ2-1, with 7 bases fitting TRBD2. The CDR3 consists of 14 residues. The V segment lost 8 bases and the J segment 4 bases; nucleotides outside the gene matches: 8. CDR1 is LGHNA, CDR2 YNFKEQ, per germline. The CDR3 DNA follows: TGTGCCAGCGAGACGGGAGGACCATACAATGAGCAGTTCTTC. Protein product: CASETGGPYNEQFF.

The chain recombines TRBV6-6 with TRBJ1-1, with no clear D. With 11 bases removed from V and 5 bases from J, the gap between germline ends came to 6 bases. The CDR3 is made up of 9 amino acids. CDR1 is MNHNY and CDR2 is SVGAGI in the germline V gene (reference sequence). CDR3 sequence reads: CAVGTEAFF. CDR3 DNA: TGTGCCGTGGGGACTGAAGCTTTCTTT.

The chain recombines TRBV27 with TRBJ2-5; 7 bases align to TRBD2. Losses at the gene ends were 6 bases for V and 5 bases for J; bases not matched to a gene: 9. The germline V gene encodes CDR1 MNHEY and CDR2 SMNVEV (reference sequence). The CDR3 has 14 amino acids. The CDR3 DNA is TGTGCCAGCAGGCGCCCTGGGGGAGGGGAGACCCAGTACTTC. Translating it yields CASRRPGGGETQYF.

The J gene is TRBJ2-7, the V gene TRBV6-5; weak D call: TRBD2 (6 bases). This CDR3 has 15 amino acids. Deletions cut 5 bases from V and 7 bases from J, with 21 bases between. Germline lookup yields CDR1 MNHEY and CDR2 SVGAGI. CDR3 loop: CASSPQGLRGDEQYF. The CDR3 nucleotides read TGTGCCAGCAGTCCTCAGGGACTCCGGGGTGATGAGCAGTACTTC.

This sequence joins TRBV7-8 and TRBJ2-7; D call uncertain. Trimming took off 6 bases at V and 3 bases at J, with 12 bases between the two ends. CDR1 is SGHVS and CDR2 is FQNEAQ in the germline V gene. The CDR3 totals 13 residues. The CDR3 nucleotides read TGTGCCAGCAGTTTTACTGGAAACTACGAGCAGTACTTC. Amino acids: CASSFTGNYEQYF.

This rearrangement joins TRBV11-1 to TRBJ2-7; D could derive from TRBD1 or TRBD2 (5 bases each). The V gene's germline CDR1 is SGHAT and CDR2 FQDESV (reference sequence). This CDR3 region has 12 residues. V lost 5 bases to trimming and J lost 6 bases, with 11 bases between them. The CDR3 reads CASSKGLAEQYF. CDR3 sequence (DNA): TGTGCCAGCAGCAAGGGGCTAGCCGAGCAGTACTTC.

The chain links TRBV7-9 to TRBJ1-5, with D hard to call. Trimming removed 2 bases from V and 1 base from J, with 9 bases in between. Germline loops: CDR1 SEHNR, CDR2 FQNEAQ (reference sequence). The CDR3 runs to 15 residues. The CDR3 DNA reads TGTGCCAGCAGCTTACATGACGGAAGCAATCAGCCCCAGCATTTT. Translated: CASSLHDGSNQPQHF.